This T cell receptor beta chain came from a study of T cells in Graves' hyperthyroidism and ophthalmopathy. Study context: Before treatment of any kind, peripheral blood was taken at initial diagnosis. Overall study findings and caveats: Blood also contained most expanded thyroid clonotypes above 0.001.

Diagnosis rested on symptoms, serum thyroxine and TRAb, thyroid ultrasound, and orbital computed tomography. Amplified regions were TCR beta CDR3 sequences from RNA transcripts. First-round RT-PCR with HTBI primers amplified the TCR CDR3 region. TCRdb re-derived calls from the multiplex PCR reads in MiXCR, one entry per CDR3 protein. The sample records around 250,000 distinct CDR3 sequences, 13% to 15% being singletons. This clonotype was seen many times. Its target is unknown. Deletions cut 3 bases from V and 4 bases from J, with 13 bases between. This CDR3 spans 14 amino acids. CDR1 is MDHEN and CDR2 is SYDVKM in the germline V gene.

The clonotype originates from a woman aged 40 to 55 with Graves' hyperthyroidism that later progressed to Graves' ophthalmopathy. J is TRBJ2-7 and V is TRBV28; no clear D gene. The sequencing sample was made of blood. CDR3 nucleotide sequence: TGTGCCAGCAGTTTCCCCGAAAAGGCATACGAGCAGTACTTC. Protein: CASSFPEKAYEQYF.